The next 28 T cell receptor beta chains were all read from a single sample in a study of cytotoxic CD8 clonotypes in ibrutinib-treated CLL. Profiling relied on immunoSEQ multiplex PCR, and the TCRdb table lists in-frame clones only, not all of them. The sample carries about 330,000 clones, about 61% recorded once. The sequencing here drew on PBMCs, taken after 36 months of ibrutinib treatment. The receptors were sampled from a human donor with chronic lymphocytic leukemia.

The gene calls are TRBV29-1 and TRBJ2-5, with 7 bases fitting TRBD2. Germline V gene data show CDR1 as SQVTM and CDR2 as ANQGSEA. V lost 0 bases and J lost 4; bases outside the gene matches: 14. The CDR3 contains 17 residues. CDR3: CSVEDRRGGRYLETQYF. The DNA of the CDR3 is TGCAGCGTTGAAGATCGAAGGGGCGGGAGATATTTAGAGACCCAGTACTTC. Combining the CDR3 with reference TRBV29-1 and TRBJ2-5 gives the whole variable domain SAVISQKPSRDICQRGTSLTIQCQVDSQVTMMFWYRQQPGQSLTLIATANQGSEATYESGFVIDKFPISRPNLTFSTLTVSNMSPEDSSIYLCSVEDRRGGRYLETQYFGPGTRLLVL.

This clone was picked up one time. This chain uses TRBV7-6 with TRBJ2-3; 8 bases are a match to TRBD2. The CDR3 totals 17 residues. The ends lost 5 bases at V and 2 bases at J; junction bases unmatched: 12. Germline V lookup: CDR1 SGHVS, CDR2 FNYEAQ. CDR3 nucleotide sequence: TGTGCCAGCAGCACCGCCTGGCGGGGGGATACCACAGATACGCAGTATTTT. It encodes CASSTAWRGDTTDTQYF. Full variable domain (remainder filled in from reference TRBV7-6 and TRBJ2-3): GAGVSQSPRYKVTKRGQDVALRCDPISGHVSLYWYRQALGQGPEFLTYFNYEAQQDKSGLPNDRFSAERPEGSISTLTIQRTEQRDSAMYRCASSTAWRGDTTDTQYFGPGTRLTVL.

The chain has TRBV10-1 and TRBJ2-7, with 9 bases aligning to TRBD1. Losses at the gene ends were 8 bases for V and 4 bases for J; bases not matched to a gene: 12. The CDR3 contains 15 residues. Germline lookup yields CDR1 WNHNN and CDR2 SYGVQD (reference sequence). DNA for the CDR3: TGCGCCAGCTCCCCAGCCGGACAGGGGAGGTACGAGCAGTACTTC. It yields the protein CASSPAGQGRYEQYF.

This clone occurred once. The chain joins TRBV11-3 to TRBJ2-1; no reliable D call. Germline lookup yields CDR1 SGHNT and CDR2 YENEEA. Trimming removed 5 bases at V and 6 bases at J, with 8 bases between. There are 12 residues in the CDR3. CDR3 in DNA: TGTGCCAGCAGCGAGACCCCCAATGAGCAGTTCTTC. This codes for CASSETPNEQFF. The full variable domain, completed using reference TRBV11-3 and TRBJ2-1, is EAGVVQSPRYKIIEKKQPVAFWCNPISGHNTLYWYLQNLGQGPELLIRYENEEAVDDSQLPKDRFSAERLKGVDSTLKIQPAELGDSAVYLCASSETPNEQFFGPGTRLTVL.

On this clone itself: The junction shows a germline mismatch at one end, possibly a read error. The chain has TRBV5-1 and TRBJ2-5; 9 nucleotides align to TRBD1. The V gene's germline CDR1 is SGHRS and CDR2 YFSETQ. The CDR3 spans 15 residues. The CDR3 is CASRGQGRQLETRYF. The CDR3 DNA reads TGCGCCAGCAGGGGACAGGGAAGACAATTGGAGACCCGGTACTTC. Supplemented by reference TRBV5-1 and TRBJ2-5, the full variable domain reads KAGVTQTPRYLIKTRGQQVTLSCSPISGHRSVSWYQQTPGQGLQFLFEYFSETQRNKGNFPGRFSGRQFSNSRSEMNVSTLELGDSALYLCASRGQGRQLETRYFGPGTRLLVL.

This clone was seen only once. This sequence joins TRBV7-8 and TRBJ2-7, with a possible D match to TRBD2 (5 bases). Deletions cut 1 base from V and 2 bases from J, with 9 bases between. The CDR3 covers 14 residues. Germline-derived CDR1 and CDR2 are SGHVS and FQNEAQ. CDR3 sequence (DNA): TGTGCCAGCAGCTTAGTAGGGAGAGCCTACGAGCAGTACTTC. This gives the protein CASSLVGRAYEQYF.

In regard to this clone: Other nucleotide sequences from this sample produce the same CDR3. This rearrangement joins TRBV18 to TRBJ2-1, with TRBD2 identical over 13 bases. Losses at the gene ends were 2 bases for V and 9 bases for J; bases not matched to a gene: 4. Germline V CDR1 and CDR2: KGHSH, LQKENI. CDR3 length: 15 residues. In DNA form, the CDR3 reads TGTGCCAGCTCACCAGGACTAGCGGGGGAGGGTGAGCAGTTCTTC. Protein sequence: CASSPGLAGEGEQFF.

Only a few counts were recorded for this clone. The rearrangement uses TRBV7-2 and TRBJ2-7, with TRBD2 matching 11 bases. The CDR3 runs 16 residues. V shed 5 bases, J shed 6 bases, and the junction held 12 bases outside the gene matches. The V gene's germline CDR1 is SGHTA and CDR2 FQGNSA. The CDR3 protein is CASSLTASGRSLEQYF. CDR3 coding DNA: TGTGCCAGCAGCCTAACAGCTAGCGGGAGGAGTCTCGAGCAGTACTTC.

The chain couples TRBV5-1 to TRBJ2-5; TRBD1 matches at 9 bases. There are 14 residues in the CDR3. Germline V gene lookup returns CDR1 SGHRS and CDR2 YFSETQ. J lost 5 bases, V lost 3 bases, and 5 bases had no gene match. CDR3 DNA sequence: TGCGCCAGCAGCTGGGGACAGGGTGTGGAGACCCAGTACTTC. This codes for CASSWGQGVETQYF.

The chain has TRBV4-1 and TRBJ2-7; 7 bases align to TRBD1. Losses at the gene ends were 0 bases for V and 0 bases for J; bases not matched to a gene: 2. Germline CDR1 reads MGHRA; CDR2 reads YSYEKL. The length of the CDR3 is 15 residues. Written as DNA, the CDR3 is TGCGCCAGCAGCCAAGAGGACAGGAGCTCCTACGAGCAGTACTTC. Translated: CASSQEDRSSYEQYF.

V usage is TRBV9 and J usage is TRBJ2-1; possible D gene TRBD1, 5 bases. This CDR3 comprises 16 residues. V lost 1 base and J lost 1, with 12 bases in between. Germline loops: CDR1 SGDLS, CDR2 YYNGEE. The CDR3 is CASSVRTRLSYNEQFF. The CDR3 DNA reads TGTGCCAGCAGCGTAAGGACACGACTGTCCTACAATGAGCAGTTCTTC.

V usage is TRBV29-1 and J usage is TRBJ2-5; possibly TRBD1 for D (5 bases). The germline V and J ends were trimmed by 3 bases and 4 bases, with 18 bases remaining between them. Germline V gene data show CDR1 as SQVTM and CDR2 as ANQGSEA. This CDR3 spans 15 amino acids. The CDR3 region has the DNA TGCAGCGTTGACGACCGCAGGGTAGGTGGAGAGACCCAGTACTTC. This translates into CSVDDRRVGGETQYF.

The V call is TRBV5-1, the J call TRBJ1-3; no reliable D call. Germline CDR1 SGHRS, CDR2 YFSETQ. The V end was cut by 2 bases, the J end by 0 bases, with 6 bases between. CDR3 length equals 14 residues. The CDR3 loop is CASSLPSSGNTIYF. The CDR3 DNA reads TGCGCCAGCAGCTTACCCAGCTCTGGAAACACCATATATTTT.

V is TRBV28 and J is TRBJ1-5, with 8 nucleotides matching TRBD1. The V and J ends lost 6 bases and 2 bases, in that order; junction bases with no gene match: 6. Germline loops: CDR1 MDHEN, CDR2 SYDVKM. This CDR3 is built from 15 residues. The CDR3 region is CASRQGARGNQPQHF. Written as DNA, the CDR3 is TGTGCCAGCAGGCAGGGGGCGCGGGGCAATCAGCCCCAGCATTTT.

The V call is TRBV27, the J call TRBJ2-7; unclear D gene. Trimming pared 5 bases from V and 0 bases from J, leaving 11 bases between. CDR1 is MNHEY and CDR2 is SMNVEV in the germline V gene (reference sequence). The length of the CDR3 is 14 residues. In DNA form, the CDR3 reads TGTGCCAGCAGTCCGGGCGGCGCCTCCTACGAGCAGTACTTC. It specifies CASSPGGASYEQYF.

This clone has more than one count but fewer than ten. The genes are TRBV4-1 and TRBJ1-2; 9 nucleotides match TRBD1. The V gene end was trimmed by 0 bases and the J gene end by 1 base; junction bases not matched to a gene: 9. This CDR3 has 18 residues. CDR1 MGHRA and CDR2 YSYEKL come from the germline V gene. CDR3 bases: TGCGCCAGCAGCCAAGATTTGACGGGACAGGGATTTAACTATGGCTACACCTTC. Protein: CASSQDLTGQGFNYGYTF.

The chain carries TRBV15 and TRBJ2-4, with no clear D. Germline V CDR1 and CDR2: LNHNV, YYDKDF (reference sequence). V was trimmed by 2 bases and J by 0 bases, leaving 5 bases between them. The CDR3 contains 14 residues. CDR3: CATSRLLAKNIQYF. DNA for the CDR3: TGTGCCACCAGCAGACTGTTAGCCAAAAACATTCAGTACTTC.

This clone was seen a few times. The chain carries TRBV2 and TRBJ2-3, with 9 bases that match TRBD2. Germline V gives CDR1 SNHLY, CDR2 FYNNEI. The length of the CDR3 is 15 residues. The V segment lost 8 bases and the J segment 3 bases; nucleotides outside the gene matches: 9. DNA for the CDR3: TGTGCCAGCTTCCGCGGGAGGGCCGGGACAGATACGCAGTATTTT. Translating gives CASFRGRAGTDTQYF.

The sample holds one count of this clone. The V call is TRBV29-1, the J call TRBJ1-1; no clear D. CDR1 and CDR2 (germline): SQVTM, ANQGSEA. The CDR3 spans 16 residues. Trimming pared 7 bases from V and 1 base from J, leaving 22 bases between. The DNA of the CDR3 is TGCAGCGCGCCTGGGAGAGGGCCCGGCCCGAACACTGAAGCTTTCTTT. Translating it yields CSAPGRGPGPNTEAFF.

This chain links TRBV5-6 with TRBJ2-7, with a tentative D call TRBD2 (6 bases). V was shortened by 3 bases and J by 6 bases, with 22 bases between the two germline ends. The CDR3 runs to 16 residues. CDR1 SGHDT and CDR2 YYEEEE come from the germline V gene. The CDR3 is CASSWVRDLWTGEQYF. The CDR3 nucleotides are TGTGCCAGCAGCTGGGTAAGGGACTTATGGACGGGCGAGCAGTACTTC.

The V call is TRBV2, the J call TRBJ2-7, with 8 bases matching TRBD1. J gave up 2 bases and V 6 bases, and 9 bases lay outside the gene matches. Germline V gene sequence: CDR1 SNHLY, CDR2 FYNNEI. The CDR3 runs 15 residues. CDR3 region: CASRLETGVTYEQYF. CDR3 in DNA: TGTGCCAGCAGGTTAGAGACAGGGGTTACCTACGAGCAGTACTTC.

The V gene is TRBV27, the J gene TRBJ2-3; TRBD1 matches 8 bases. This CDR3 region has 16 residues. The germline V gene encodes CDR1 MNHEY and CDR2 SMNVEV (reference sequence). Trimming took 5 bases from V and 2 from J; bases not matched to a gene: 9. This CDR3 is CASSPRDRKNTDTQYF. The CDR3 coding sequence is TGTGCCAGCAGTCCGAGGGACAGGAAAAACACAGATACGCAGTATTTT.

The DNA for the CDR3 is TGTGCCAGCATGGGGGTAGCTCAGCAGTTCTTC. Residues: CASMGVAQQFF. The chain uses TRBV27 and TRBJ2-1; D tentatively reads TRBD1 or TRBD2 (5 bases each). Germline V gene data show CDR1 as MNHEY and CDR2 as SMNVEV (reference sequence). The CDR3 runs to 11 residues. V was shortened by 7 bases and J by 11 bases, with 12 bases between the two germline ends.

This clone appeared a few times. The V gene is TRBV9, the J gene TRBJ2-7; D may be TRBD2 (6 bases). V lost 3 bases to trimming and J lost 6 bases, with 13 bases between them. Germline CDR1 is SGDLS and CDR2 is YYNGEE. The CDR3 extends over 13 amino acids. CDR3: CASSAWGVGEQYF. As DNA, the CDR3 is TGTGCCAGCAGCGCTTGGGGGGTTGGCGAGCAGTACTTC.

The chain links TRBV5-1 to TRBJ2-3; D unresolved. The CDR3 extends over 15 amino acids. Germline V gives CDR1 SGHRS, CDR2 YFSETQ. Trimming shortened V by 3 bases and J by 1 base, and 12 bases separated the two germline ends. As DNA, the CDR3 is TGCGCCAGCAGCTCCCGACGGGTGCGCACAGATACGCAGTATTTT. Translation: CASSSRRVRTDTQYF.

The chain joins TRBV6-5 to TRBJ1-2; 8 nucleotides match TRBD1. Germline V lookup: CDR1 MNHEY, CDR2 SVGAGI. The CDR3 runs to 14 residues. The V gene end was trimmed by 6 bases and the J gene end by 6 bases; junction bases not matched to a gene: 9. CDR3 sequence: CASSPAGGIDGYTF. CDR3 DNA: TGTGCCAGCAGCCCCGCAGGGGGCATAGATGGCTACACCTTC.

V gene TRBV7-3 combines with J gene TRBJ2-3; D remains unclear. Between the trimmed V and J ends, which lost 1 base and 2 bases, there was a span of 10 bases. Germline lookup yields CDR1 SGHTA and CDR2 FQGTGA. CDR3 length equals 15 residues. The CDR3 DNA is TGTGCCAGCAGCTTAATGGCTAGATTCACAGATACGCAGTATTTT. This sequence encodes CASSLMARFTDTQYF.

The chain uses TRBV6-5 and TRBJ1-2, with a tentative D call TRBD1 (5 bases). CDR1 is MNHEY and CDR2 is SVGAGI in the germline V gene. The CDR3 sequence is 15 residues long. Trimming took 2 bases from V and 2 from J, leaving 12 bases between them. The CDR3 is CASSYRRDGNYGYTF. The DNA for the CDR3 is TGTGCCAGCAGTTACCGCCGGGACGGCAACTATGGCTACACCTTC.